This is a list of T cell receptor beta chains from one sample in a study of blood T cell repertoires in COVID-19. The method was immunoSEQ multiplex PCR; TCRdb's version includes in-frame clones alone and lacks a portion of them. This table has about 150,000 clones, around 90% appearing once. Sequenced material: peripheral blood. All receptors derive from a woman aged 55-69 years with active or convalescent COVID-19. The conserved cysteine and the conserved F or W are not part of the CDR3 here.

cdr3_aa: ASSRQGPGNTIY
v_call: TRBV19

cdr3_aa: ATSDDRGNTDTQY
v_call: TRBV24-1

cdr3_aa: ASSPMFGTSGGKFQETQY
v_call: TRBV18

cdr3_aa: ASSSGGPGANVLT
v_call: TRBV6-5

cdr3_aa: AIRRGANTEAF
v_call: TRBV10-3

cdr3_aa: ASRGRGGLSYEQY
v_call: TRBV6-6

cdr3_aa: ASSLTGTGGKGNTIY
v_call: TRBV7-2

cdr3_aa: ASSFSGTPPGGLSDTQY
v_call: TRBV5-4

cdr3_aa: ASSQVRSSGQF
v_call: TRBV4-3

cdr3_aa: ASSTSGGGGNGDTQY
v_call: TRBV19

cdr3_aa: ASNLQGAGETQY
v_call: TRBV5-6

cdr3_aa: ASSLGGWQGSYT
v_call: TRBV11-2

cdr3_aa: ASRGDRTYGYT
v_call: TRBV6-5

cdr3_aa: ASSRDRNYGYT
v_call: TRBV7-2

cdr3_aa: ASSQDSGGTSGSNEQF
v_call: TRBV3-1/TRBV3-2

cdr3_aa: SVDPTGSYGYT
v_call: TRBV29-1

cdr3_aa: ASTNRGQRSGNTIY
v_call: TRBV19

cdr3_aa: ASSLGSGGRAF
v_call: TRBV12-3/TRBV12-4

cdr3_aa: ASTQNSPLH
v_call: TRBV6-5

cdr3_aa: EFPGQGERASTDTQY
v_call: TRBV9

cdr3_aa: ASSLVGGYGGTEAF
v_call: TRBV11-2

cdr3_aa: ASSSPIVNTEAF
v_call: TRBV7-9

cdr3_aa: ASSYTGFPYGYT
v_call: TRBV6-5

cdr3_aa: ASSLRTNSYNEQF
v_call: TRBV3-1/TRBV3-2

cdr3_aa: ASSYFGGYYEQY
v_call: TRBV6-2/TRBV6-3

cdr3_aa: ASSLASGTSYEQY
v_call: TRBV7-2

cdr3_aa: ASRPGGVDKAF
v_call: TRBV3-1/TRBV3-2

cdr3_aa: ASSEEQGWNYGYT
v_call: TRBV2

cdr3_aa: ASSLNLAGGRETQY
v_call: TRBV5-4

cdr3_aa: ASSLGGTGEQETQY
v_call: TRBV5-1

cdr3_aa: ASSQDRGSGNTIY
v_call: TRBV4-3

cdr3_aa: AIRIQQTYTEAF
v_call: TRBV10-3

cdr3_aa: ASSFRGQTEAF
v_call: TRBV12-3/TRBV12-4

cdr3_aa: ASSPTGGKSQPQH
v_call: TRBV19

cdr3_aa: ASSPDSNYGYT
v_call: TRBV18

cdr3_aa: ASSYSGQNYGYT
v_call: TRBV6-5

cdr3_aa: ASSQDTRDSPLH
v_call: TRBV4-1

cdr3_aa: ASRSQGGYSNQPQH
v_call: TRBV27

cdr3_aa: ASSPGPSGGYNEQF
v_call: TRBV7-2

cdr3_aa: ASSPRTSGGETDTQY
v_call: TRBV18

cdr3_aa: ASNRQVSNTEAF
v_call: TRBV19

cdr3_aa: SQGTAAAQY
v_call: TRBV29-1

cdr3_aa: ASSQGYTGPGELF
v_call: TRBV11-2